The 21 T cell receptor beta chains below come from one sample, sequenced in a study of Ad26.COV2.S vaccination and SARS-CoV-2 variants. Treatment meaning: roughly 20 received Ad26.COV2.S at low or high dose, single or two shots; about 5 received placebo; per-sample allocation not given. At day 63 after the first vaccine or placebo injection, samples were drawn. Clones were read by immunoSEQ multiplex PCR, and TCRdb kept only the in-frame ones, dropping some. The sample lists fewer than 300,000 clones, around 87% occurring once. The source was peripheral blood, collected in a trial of Ad26.COV2.S vaccine versus placebo. The source is a person between 18 and 60 years old who received the Ad26.COV2.S COVID-19 vaccine or a placebo.

V is TRBV7-2 and J is TRBJ2-3; no firm D call. Germline values: CDR1 SGHTA, CDR2 FQGNSA. Trimming cost V 5 bases and J 5 bases, with 14 bases left between them. This CDR3 contains 14 residues. The CDR3 coding sequence is TGTGCCAGCAGCCCATTGACCCACCAAGATACGCAGTATTTT. Protein sequence: CASSPLTHQDTQYF.

This clone was observed once. The chain uses TRBV3-1 (or the pseudogene TRBV3-2) and TRBJ2-2; D gene uncertain. The germline V and J ends were trimmed by 0 bases and 4 bases, with 6 bases remaining between them. The germline V gene has CDR1 LGHDT and CDR2 YNNKEL (reference sequence). The CDR3 consists of 14 residues. The DNA of the CDR3 is TGTGCCAGCAGCCAAGACCCAGCCACCGGGGAGCTGTTTTTT. This gives the protein CASSQDPATGELFF.

V is TRBV5-4 and J is TRBJ2-3; 8 nucleotides match TRBD1. The CDR3 spans 14 residues. The trim removed 4 bases at V and 4 bases at J, leaving 5 bases unmatched. Germline V CDR1 and CDR2: SGHNT, YYREEE (reference sequence). In DNA form, the CDR3 reads TGTGCCAGCAGCACGGACAGGGCTTCAGATACGCAGTATTTT. Protein sequence: CASSTDRASDTQYF.

The chain links TRBV19 to TRBJ2-7; 10 bases map to TRBD2. This CDR3 contains 15 residues. V lost 2 bases to trimming and J lost 4 bases; unmatched junction nucleotides: 5. The germline CDR1 and CDR2 sequences are LNHDA and SQIVND (reference sequence). The CDR3 DNA reads TGTGCCAGTAGTATAATCACTAGCGGGACGTACGAGCAGTACTTC. It yields the protein CASSIITSGTYEQYF.

The chain has TRBV4-1 and TRBJ2-7; 12 bases are a match to TRBD2. Germline loops: CDR1 MGHRA, CDR2 YSYEKL. The CDR3 spans 15 residues. Trimming at V came to 4 bases and at J to 2 bases, leaving 3 bases not matched to a gene. The CDR3 loop reads CASSLGTSGPYEQYF. CDR3 in DNA: TGCGCCAGCAGCCTTGGGACTAGCGGGCCCTACGAGCAGTACTTC.

The chain employs TRBV2 and TRBJ1-1; 7 bases align to TRBD1. Germline CDR1 and CDR2: SNHLY and FYNNEI. The CDR3 has 15 amino acids. The J segment lost 1 base and the V segment lost 8 bases, leaving 10 bases of the junction unmatched. CDR3 region: CASQEYRGGNTEAFF. DNA for the CDR3: TGTGCCAGCCAGGAGTACAGGGGTGGGAACACTGAAGCTTTCTTT. The full variable domain, with the rest looked up from reference TRBV2 and TRBJ1-1, is EPEVTQTPSHQVTQMGQEVILRCVPISNHLYFYWYRQILGQKVEFLVSFYNNEISEKSEIFDDQFSVERPDGSNFTLKIRSTKLEDSAMYFCASQEYRGGNTEAFFGQGTRLTVV.

This chain joins TRBV6-5 and TRBJ1-6; unclear D gene. In germline, CDR1 is MNHEY, CDR2 SVGAGI. Between the trimmed V and J ends, which lost 7 bases and 9 bases, there was a span of 19 bases. The CDR3 consists of 15 residues. DNA for the CDR3: TGTGCCAGCACGATACGGGGAAAGGGTGGTTCACCCCTCCACTTT. Translation gives CASTIRGKGGSPLHF.

This sequence joins TRBV7-9 and TRBJ2-1; 8 bases line up with TRBD2. This CDR3 has 15 amino acids. CDR1 and CDR2 (germline): SEHNR, FQNEAQ (reference sequence). V was pared by 6 bases and J by 2 bases, with 6 bases of the junction left unmatched. The CDR3 DNA is TGTGCCAGCAGGCTTGGGGGACTAGCCTACAATGAGCAGTTCTTC. Its translation is CASRLGGLAYNEQFF.

The chain employs TRBV21-1 and TRBJ2-1. TRBV21-1 is flagged as a pseudogene. This CDR3 spans 13 amino acids. The CDR3 DNA reads as TGTGCCAGCAGGCAGGGGGGGCCTCGGGGGCAGTTCTTC. Protein: CASRQGGPRGQFF.

The gene calls are TRBV10-3 and TRBJ1-4; 11 bases are shared with TRBD1. V trimming: 5 bases; J trimming: 5 bases; junction bases outside the gene matches: 10. This CDR3 is built from 17 residues. The germline CDR1 and CDR2 sequences are ENHRY and SYGVKD. Here the CDR3 DNA reads TGTGCCATCAGTACCGGGACAGGGGGATTGCCGAATGAAAAACTGTTTTTT. Translation: CAISTGTGGLPNEKLFF.

V usage is TRBV30 and J usage is TRBJ2-5; possible D gene TRBD1, 6 bases. The germline gives CDR1 GTSNPN, CDR2 SVGIG (reference sequence). The germline V and J ends were trimmed by 3 bases and 2 bases, with 10 bases remaining between them. The CDR3 contains 13 residues. In DNA form, the CDR3 reads TGTGCCTGGAGCAGGGGTATTCAAGAGACCCAGTACTTC. Its protein product is CAWSRGIQETQYF.

The V and J genes are TRBV9 and TRBJ1-5; D is ambiguous. Per the germline V gene, CDR1 is SGDLS and CDR2 is YYNGEE. With 2 bases removed from V and 4 bases from J, the gap between germline ends came to 10 bases. This CDR3 is 14 amino acids long. CDR3 sequence reads: CASSVWPVNQPQHF. The CDR3 bases are TGTGCCAGCAGCGTTTGGCCAGTAAATCAGCCCCAGCATTTT.

This rearrangement joins TRBV11-2 to TRBJ2-5; 7 bases agree with TRBD2. CDR3 length: 13 residues. Per the germline V gene, CDR1 is SGHAT and CDR2 is FQNNGV. The V and J ends lost 6 bases and 3 bases, in that order; junction bases with no gene match: 4. CDR3 sequence: CASRGRDEETQYF. The CDR3 DNA sequence: TGTGCCAGCAGGGGGAGGGACGAAGAGACCCAGTACTTC.

This chain uses TRBV7-2 with TRBJ2-1; D may be TRBD1 or TRBD2 (6 bases each). V lost 4 bases to trimming and J lost 8 bases, with 15 bases between them. Germline CDR1 is SGHTA and CDR2 is FQGNSA. The CDR3 runs 14 residues. The DNA for the CDR3 is TGTGCCAGCAGCTCGGTAGGGGGGTTCGATGAGCAGTTCTTC. This encodes CASSSVGGFDEQFF.

This chain connects TRBV27 to TRBJ1-2; 7 nucleotides line up with TRBD1. Germline CDR1 and CDR2: MNHEY and SMNVEV (reference sequence). This CDR3 spans 13 amino acids. Trimming cost V 4 bases and J 7 bases; bases outside gene matches: 6. CDR3 coding DNA: TGTGCCAGCAGTTCGCACAGGGGAGGTGGCTACACCTTC. It codes for CASSSHRGGGYTF.

Only one count was recorded for this clone. The chain uses TRBV29-1 and TRBJ1-2; 7 nucleotides match TRBD1. The CDR3 is 13 residues long. Per the germline V gene, CDR1 is SQVTM and CDR2 is ANQGSEA. Trimming at V came to 4 bases and at J to 4 bases, leaving 6 bases not matched to a gene. The CDR3 nucleotides read TGCAGCGTTGTTCCCGGGACAGCCTATGGCTACACCTTC. This encodes CSVVPGTAYGYTF.

V gene TRBV19 combines with J gene TRBJ2-7; maybe TRBD2 (6 bases). Germline V lookup: CDR1 LNHDA, CDR2 SQIVND (reference sequence). V was cut by 5 bases and J by 3 bases, with 20 bases left in between. CDR3 length: 16 amino acids. This CDR3 reads CASSFAGIFGGYEQYF. In nucleotides, the CDR3 is TGTGCCAGTAGTTTTGCCGGGATCTTCGGGGGCTACGAGCAGTACTTC.

The V gene is TRBV5-1, the J gene TRBJ2-3; D tentatively fits TRBD1 or TRBD2 (5 bases each). V shed 7 bases and J shed 2 bases, with 11 bases lying between them. From germline, CDR1 is SGHRS and CDR2 YFSETQ. The CDR3 loop spans 13 amino acids. The CDR3 sequence is CASARDHTDTQYF. In DNA form, the CDR3 reads TGCGCCAGCGCCCGGGACCACACAGATACGCAGTATTTT.

The rearrangement joins TRBV7-2 to TRBJ2-7, with unresolved D. Germline V gene sequence: CDR1 SGHTA, CDR2 FQGNSA. Trimming removed 1 base at V and 3 bases at J, with 13 bases between. The CDR3 is 15 residues long. The CDR3 DNA reads TGTGCCAGCAGCTTAGGACGGTTCCTCGACTACGAGCAGTACTTC. It is translated as CASSLGRFLDYEQYF.

This clone showed up just once. The chain uses TRBV7-9 and TRBJ1-2; 11 bases match TRBD1. Looked up from germline, CDR1 is SEHNR and CDR2 is FQNEAQ (reference sequence). The CDR3 has 15 residues. The V gene end was trimmed by 5 bases and the J gene end by 7 bases; junction bases not matched to a gene: 9. The CDR3 DNA is TGTGCCAGCAGCACCACCGGGACAGGGGGAAGTGGCTACACCTTC. Translated: CASSTTGTGGSGYTF.

This sequence joins TRBV6-1 and TRBJ1-2, with TRBD1 matching 9 bases. In germline, CDR1 is MNHNS, CDR2 SASEGT. The junction had 9 bases not matched to a gene; V was cut back by 2 bases and J by 2 bases. The CDR3 runs 17 residues. Here the CDR3 reads CASSETGTGRRNYGYTF. The CDR3 DNA follows: TGTGCCAGCAGTGAAACGGGGACAGGGCGAAGAAACTATGGCTACACCTTC.